This passage covers 10 T cell receptor beta chains from one sample sequenced in a study of T cell repertoires in cytomegalovirus infection. These TCRs' antigens remain unknown. One entry per CDR3 protein, called by TCRdb with MiXCR from the reads. The sample includes some 500,000 distinct CDR3 sequences, roughly a third of them seen just once. Sequencing was performed on cultured PBMCs, taken from culture after CMV antigen stimulation. Source of these receptors: a human donor in good health (CMV status not recorded). Some clones in this sample may be carry-over from other donors' samples.

This clonotype appeared a few times. V is TRBV10-3 and J is TRBJ1-6; 11 positions agree with TRBD1. There are 14 residues in the CDR3. Germline V gives CDR1 ENHRY, CDR2 SYGVKD. The ends lost 7 bases at V and 10 bases at J; junction bases unmatched: 6. The CDR3 DNA follows: TGTGCCATCAAAACGGGACAGGGGGGCTCACCCCTCCACTTT. This codes for CAIKTGQGGSPLHF.

This clonotype was detected a few times. The V call is TRBV27, the J call TRBJ2-7; 8 positions match TRBD1. CDR3 size: 16 residues. Germline CDR1 reads MNHEY; CDR2 reads SMNVEV (reference sequence). J was trimmed by 2 bases and V by 5 bases; bases with no gene match: 11. The CDR3 reads CASSINGPGQAYEQYF. DNA for the CDR3: TGTGCCAGCAGTATAAACGGTCCGGGACAGGCCTACGAGCAGTACTTC.

V usage is TRBV2 and J usage is TRBJ2-5, with TRBD2 identical over 13 bases. Germline loops: CDR1 SNHLY, CDR2 FYNNEI. The CDR3 has 15 residues. After removal of 5 bases from V and 6 bases from J, the junction contained 6 bases not matched to a gene. CDR3 DNA: TGTGCCAGCAGTCCCGGACTAGCGGGAGTAAAGACCCAGTACTTC. Protein product: CASSPGLAGVKTQYF.

This sequence joins TRBV28 and TRBJ1-5; the D is unclear. The germline V gene encodes CDR1 MDHEN and CDR2 SYDVKM. CDR3 length equals 17 residues. The V and J ends lost 8 bases and 0 bases respectively, with 20 bases between them. CDR3 sequence: CASSGQFVLYSNQPQHF. CDR3 sequence (DNA): TGTGCCAGCTCCGGTCAGTTTGTACTTTATAGCAATCAGCCCCAGCATTTT.

This clonotype is a singleton in its sample. This chain joins TRBV7-6 and TRBJ1-6; TRBD1 might be the D (6 bases). The CDR3 length is 14 residues. CDR1 SGHVS and CDR2 FNYEAQ come from the germline V gene. The V end lost 6 bases, the J end lost 6 bases, and 12 bases lay between the germline ends. CDR3 residues: CASSSTGINSPLHF. CDR3 coding DNA: TGTGCCAGCAGTTCTACAGGGATTAATTCACCCCTCCACTTT.

The rearrangement links TRBV28 to TRBJ2-7; 13 bases map to TRBD2. This CDR3 spans 16 amino acids. Germline V gene data show CDR1 as MDHEN and CDR2 as SYDVKM. With V trimmed by 4 bases and J by 7 bases, 10 bases remained unmatched. The CDR3 region has the DNA TGTGCCAGCAGTTCTCCGGGACTAGCGGGATCTGGGGAGCAGTACTTC. It specifies CASSSPGLAGSGEQYF.

The chain recombines TRBV7-2 with TRBJ1-3; D is unclear. Trimming removed 4 bases at V and 2 bases at J, with 12 bases between. This CDR3 is 15 amino acids long. Germline V gene sequence: CDR1 SGHTA, CDR2 FQGNSA. The CDR3: CASSSLPGTGNTIYF. The DNA for the CDR3 is TGTGCCAGCAGCTCATTACCCGGGACTGGAAACACCATATATTTT.

V is TRBV12-3 or TRBV12-4 and J is TRBJ2-5; no reliable D call. Trimming cost V 5 bases and J 2 bases, with 15 bases left between them. This CDR3 spans 15 amino acids. In DNA, the CDR3 is TGTGCCAGCAGTCCAGTGTTAGCTTGGCAAGAGACCCAGTACTTC. Translated: CASSPVLAWQETQYF.

The CDR3 region has the DNA TGTGCCAGTAGTATGGGGCACTATGGCTACACCTTC. Residues: CASSMGHYGYTF. The chain joins TRBV19 to TRBJ1-2; D may be TRBD1 (5 bases). The ends were cut back, 3 bases at V and 3 bases at J, with 5 bases in the middle. The CDR3 is 12 residues long. Per germline, CDR1 LNHDA and CDR2 SQIVND (reference sequence).

This clonotype was picked up a small number of times. This sequence joins TRBV6-2 or TRBV6-3 and TRBJ1-1; 9 positions match TRBD1. The CDR3 is made up of 16 amino acids. Germline CDR1 MNHEY, CDR2 SVGEGT. V was clipped by 5 bases and J by 3 bases; unmatched bases: 10. CDR3 sequence (DNA): TGTGCCAGCAGTGGGGACAGGGTAATTTCGGACACTGAAGCTTTCTTT. Protein: CASSGDRVISDTEAFF.